These T cell receptor beta chains were read from a single sample in a study of T cell changes during pregnancy in multiple sclerosis. Only in-frame clones appear in the TCRdb table, and some are missing; sequencing was by immunoSEQ multiplex PCR. Altogether about 16,000 clones are present, 80% to 90% being singletons, with the ten largest covering about 20%. Material: CD8+ T cells from peripheral blood mononuclear cells, obtained in the first trimester of pregnancy. The origin of the receptors is a female donor with multiple sclerosis, enrolled in a pregnancy study. Each CDR3 is given with its conserved first and last residue. A D gene is named only where the DNA matches it firmly. Expanded clones get a size class; other rows say once, few or many, or leave the size out.

DNA	CDR3	V	D	J	size
TGCAGCGTCGCAGAACCCGGACAGAGAAGCTCTGGGGCCAACGTCCTGACTTTC	CSVAEPGQRSSGANVLTF	TRBV29-1	NA	TRBJ2-6	once
TGTGCCAGCAGTGTGGGACTAGCGGGAATCCGCGAGCAGTACTTC	CASSVGLAGIREQYF	TRBV27	TRBD2	TRBJ2-7	NA
TGTGCCAGCAGTTCCCGGGGGTATAATTCACCCCTCCACTTT	CASSSRGYNSPLHF	TRBV27	NA	TRBJ1-6	NA
TGTGCCAGCAGCACCCGGACAGAATCCCTGGGGGAGCAGTACTTC	CASSTRTESLGEQYF	TRBV9	NA	TRBJ2-7	medium-sized
TGCGCCAGCAGCGTCAGCAGGGGACGAAATGAAAAACTGTTTTTT	CASSVSRGRNEKLFF	TRBV5-1	NA	TRBJ1-4	NA
TGTGCCAGCAGCCAAGACAGTTCTGGAAACACCATATATTTT	CASSQDSSGNTIYF	TRBV14	NA	TRBJ1-3	NA
TGTGCCAGCAGCTTTAGCGGGATTAGCTCCTACGAGCAGTACTTC	CASSFSGISSYEQYF	TRBV7-2	TRBD2	TRBJ2-7	few
TGTGCCAGCAGCTTGCGTCGGGGGGGAATTAATGAGCAGTTCTTC	CASSLRRGGINEQFF	TRBV11-3	TRBD2	TRBJ2-1	NA
TGTGCCAGCAGGGGGACTAGCGGGAGCAATGAGCAGTTCTTC	CASRGTSGSNEQFF	TRBV2	TRBD2	TRBJ2-1	NA
TGTGCCAGCAGCAAAGACAGTAGGTATCAGCCCCAGCATTTT	CASSKDSRYQPQHF	TRBV9	NA	TRBJ1-5	NA
TGTGCCAGCAGCAAAACAGGGATTCTTGGCTACACCTTC	CASSKTGILGYTF	TRBV9	NA	TRBJ1-2	NA
TGTGCCAGCAGTTCCCCAGGCCAGGGTAACAACGAGCAGTACTTC	CASSSPGQGNNEQYF	TRBV2	NA	TRBJ2-7	NA
TGTGCCAGCAGTTACTTCGGGGGTTCCTATAATTCACCCCTCCACTTT	CASSYFGGSYNSPLHF	TRBV6-5	NA	TRBJ1-6	few
TGTGCCAGTAGTACCTTTCTGGACAGGGGGCAGGGCACTGAAGCTTTCTTT	CASSTFLDRGQGTEAFF	TRBV19	TRBD1	TRBJ1-1	NA
TGTGCCAGCAGTCGACGAGCGGGAGGGCCGAAAAATGAGCAGTTCTTC	CASSRRAGGPKNEQFF	TRBV14	TRBD2	TRBJ2-1	NA
TGTGCCAGCAGTCCCCGGGATACGCAGTATTTT	CASSPRDTQYF	TRBV28	NA	TRBJ2-3	NA
TGCAGCGTTGAAGATCGACGACAGGGCAACTATGGCTACACCTTC	CSVEDRRQGNYGYTF	TRBV29-1	TRBD1	TRBJ1-2	NA
TGTGCCAGCAGCTCCCGGGACAGTAGTTCACCCCTCCACTTT	CASSSRDSSSPLHF	TRBV5-4	TRBD1	TRBJ1-6	few
TGCGCCAGCAGCCAAACTCGCTTCTCTGGGGCCAACGTCCTGACTTTC	CASSQTRFSGANVLTF	TRBV4-1	NA	TRBJ2-6	NA
TGTGCCAGCAGCCAAGGGACAGGGGGTTTTCAGCCCCAGCATTTT	CASSQGTGGFQPQHF	TRBV4-2	TRBD1	TRBJ1-5	NA
TGCGCCAGCAGCTTGTGGGAGCAGGGGGCGGACGAGCAGTACTTC	CASSLWEQGADEQYF	TRBV5-1	TRBD1	TRBJ2-7	NA
TGTGCCAGCAGCCAATCTACAGGGGCCACTGAAGCTTTCTTT	CASSQSTGATEAFF	TRBV16	TRBD1	TRBJ1-1	NA
TGTGCCAGCAGGGCAGGGAATCAGCCCCAGCATTTT	CASRAGNQPQHF	TRBV7-9	NA	TRBJ1-5	NA
TGTGCCAGCAGTGATCCGGCGACAGGGGGCAACACTGAAGCTTTCTTT	CASSDPATGGNTEAFF	TRBV2	TRBD1	TRBJ1-1	NA
TGTGCCAGCACCATAGGAGGCGGGAGGCGGGAGGAGCAGTTCTTC	CASTIGGGRREEQFF	TRBV13	TRBD2	TRBJ2-1	few
TGTGCCAGCAGTTTATTGGCAGGGGTCTACGAGCAGTACTTC	CASSLLAGVYEQYF	TRBV7-2	NA	TRBJ2-7	NA
TGTGCCAGCAGCGCAGACGCCCAGGGGGTGCCAGGAAACACCATATATTTT	CASSADAQGVPGNTIYF	TRBV7-9	TRBD1	TRBJ1-3	NA
TGTGCCAGCAGCTTGGGGACAGGGGCTCCTCGAGGTAACTTC	CASSLGTGAPRGNF	TRBV5-6	TRBD1	TRBJ2-5	once
TGTGCCAGCAGCGCGAGCGATATGAACACTGAAGCTTTCTTT	CASSASDMNTEAFF	TRBV2	NA	TRBJ1-1	few
TGTGCCAGCAGCTCCAAAACTCCCGACAGGCGGCCCTACGAGCAGTACTTC	CASSSKTPDRRPYEQYF	TRBV14	NA	TRBJ2-7	NA
TGTGCCAGCAGTTCATCAAGCAATCAGCCCCAGCATTTT	CASSSSSNQPQHF	TRBV6-5	NA	TRBJ1-5	NA
TGTGCCACCAGCTTTTTGGCCGCTGGCACCGGGGAGCTGTTTTTT	CATSFLAAGTGELFF	TRBV15	NA	TRBJ2-2	NA
TGCAGCGTTTCCGGATGGGGAGGTGAAAAACTGTTTTTT	CSVSGWGGEKLFF	TRBV29-1	NA	TRBJ1-4	NA
TGTGCCAGCAGCCCCCTAGCGGGAGGGACAGATACGCAGTATTTT	CASSPLAGGTDTQYF	TRBV7-8	TRBD2	TRBJ2-3	NA
TGTGCCAGCATCGAACCCAGGACCTACAATGAGCAGTTCTTC	CASIEPRTYNEQFF	TRBV2	NA	TRBJ2-1	NA
TGTGCCAGCAGCGCTGACAATGAGCAGTTCTTC	CASSADNEQFF	TRBV9	NA	TRBJ2-1	NA
TGTGCCAGCAGTTCCCGGGACAGGCCCCGCGAGCAGTACTTC	CASSSRDRPREQYF	TRBV27	TRBD1	TRBJ2-7	NA
TGTGCCAGCAGTTACTACGACACCTACTATGGCTACACCTTC	CASSYYDTYYGYTF	TRBV6-6	NA	TRBJ1-2	few